The T cell receptor beta chain described here comes from a study of shared clonotypes between healthy human individuals. Each subset's genomic DNA was split evenly across several immunoSEQ plates. Produced via immunoSEQ multiplex PCR; TCRdb's table is partial and in-frame only. Of about 380,000 clones detected, roughly 96% appear once; the ten largest clones hold about 0.32%. This CDR3 contains 13 residues. V was shortened by 7 bases and J by 0 bases, with 9 bases between the two germline ends. Germline V CDR1 and CDR2: MNHNS, SASEGT. Input material: memory CD8+ T cells sorted from blood. Described subset: CD45RO+ cells pooled with CCR7-negative TemRA cells. The source of this sequence is a man aged 30 to 45 in good health. V gene TRBV6-1 combines with J gene TRBJ1-2, with D perhaps TRBD1 (5 bases). The CDR3 coding sequence is TGTGCCAGCATAAGGGACCCTAACTATGGCTACACCTTC. Its protein is CASIRDPNYGYTF.